This T cell receptor beta chain was recovered during a study of shared clonotypes between healthy human individuals. Broader study findings: Only blood samples were collected, and tissue repertoires likely differ.

CD45RO negativity and positive selection for CCR7 defined naive CD8 cells, a population that excluded terminally differentiated effector memory CD45RA+ cells. Donors comprised healthy HIV-negative adults lacking recent acute infections or vaccinations. Of note for this clone: Its specificity is unknown.

Per the original data handling: Filtering was not the same, since immunoSEQ gave junction-only sequences without quality scores. Data came from immunoSEQ multiplex PCR; TCRdb stores just in-frame clones and leaves some out. V, J and clone size were drawn from that table, and D and trimming were deduced from the DNA. The sample contains around 2,100,000 clones, just under 95% of which appear only once. Trimming shortened V by 7 bases and J by 2 bases, and 18 bases separated the two germline ends. This CDR3 region has 15 residues. Per the germline V gene, CDR1 is SNHLY and CDR2 is FYNNEI. What was sequenced was naive CD8+ T cells sorted from blood. V usage is TRBV2 and J usage is TRBJ2-7; D remains unclear. The TCR comes from a man aged 18 to 30 in good health. The CDR3 nucleotides are TGTGCCAGCATCCCACCTGGGCTACCGACCTACGAGCAGTACTTC. It codes for CASIPPGLPTYEQYF.